Each of the 17 T cell receptor beta chains below was sequenced from the same sample in a study of human CD4 T cells and Enterobacteriaceae. All CD4+ cells other than CD45RA+CCR7+CD95- naive cells were sorted as memory, over 95% pure. Sequenced by immunoSEQ multiplex PCR; TCRdb stores in-frame clones only, minus some. The sample holds 27,000 or so clones; approximately 84% are singletons and the top ten take approximately 1.7%. The material sequenced was memory CD4+ T cells from blood. These receptors were taken from a human donor in good health.

The rearrangement uses TRBV4-1 and TRBJ1-4; D might be TRBD1 (6 bases). Germline CDR1 and CDR2: MGHRA and YSYEKL. The ends were cut back, 1 base at V and 5 bases at J, with 11 bases in the middle. The CDR3 loop spans 15 amino acids. CDR3 sequence reads: CASSQGWTENEKLFF. CDR3 DNA: TGCGCCAGCAGCCAAGGATGGACAGAGAATGAAAAACTGTTTTTT.

The V and J genes are TRBV11-3 and TRBJ1-1, with D possibly matching TRBD1 (5 bases). V was trimmed by 3 bases and J by 2 bases, leaving 7 bases between them. CDR1 and CDR2 from the germline V gene are SGHNT and YENEEA. The CDR3 length is 13 residues. CDR3 loop: CASSFDSNTEAFF. The DNA of the CDR3 is TGTGCCAGCAGCTTTGACAGTAACACTGAAGCTTTCTTT. Using reference TRBV11-3 and TRBJ1-1 for the parts outside the CDR3, the full variable domain is EAGVVQSPRYKIIEKKQPVAFWCNPISGHNTLYWYLQNLGQGPELLIRYENEEAVDDSQLPKDRFSAERLKGVDSTLKIQPAELGDSAVYLCASSFDSNTEAFFGQGTRLTVV.

The chain couples TRBV21-1 to TRBJ2-7; TRBD2, the table's D call, was not compared with the DNA. TRBV21-1 is reported as a pseudogene. The CDR3 contains 18 residues. The CDR3 sequence: CASSNCQDHRAGLYEQYF. The CDR3 coding sequence is TGTGCCAGCAGCAATTGCCAGGACCATCGAGCGGGGCTTTACGAGCAGTACTTC.

The CDR3 sequence: CASSLGHPLTDTQYF. CDR3 nucleotide sequence: TGTGCCAGCAGTCTGGGACATCCCCTCACAGATACGCAGTATTTT. V gene TRBV2 combines with J gene TRBJ2-3; D is possibly TRBD1 (6 bases). Trimming stripped 5 bases from V and 2 bases from J, with 14 bases between. Germline V gene lookup returns CDR1 SNHLY and CDR2 FYNNEI. The length of the CDR3 is 15 residues.

This clone was observed once. The chain carries TRBV27 and TRBJ2-7; possible D gene TRBD1, 7 bases. V lost 0 bases, J lost 2 bases, and 14 bases lay in between. Germline V gene sequence: CDR1 MNHEY, CDR2 SMNVEV (reference sequence). The CDR3 spans 16 residues. This chain's CDR3 is CASSLSGGQFTYEQYF. CDR3 sequence (DNA): TGTGCCAGCAGTTTATCGGGGGGACAGTTCACCTACGAGCAGTACTTC.

This chain links TRBV6-1 with TRBJ1-5; 7 positions match TRBD1. Germline-derived CDR1 and CDR2 are MNHNS and SASEGT. CDR3 length: 18 amino acids. Unmatched junction bases numbered 12, after V lost 4 bases and J lost 0 bases. CDR3 amino acids: CASSGPPGTDYSNQPQHF. CDR3 in DNA: TGTGCCAGCAGTGGACCCCCCGGGACAGATTATAGCAATCAGCCCCAGCATTTT.

This clone showed up just a few times. The rearrangement links TRBV29-1 to TRBJ2-1; D might be TRBD1 (5 bases). This CDR3 region has 12 residues. Germline V gives CDR1 SQVTM, CDR2 ANQGSEA. Trimming took off 5 bases at V and 7 bases at J, with 12 bases between the two ends. The CDR3, as DNA: TGCAGCGTTCAGCGCAGGGTAAATGAGCAGTTCTTC. It yields the protein CSVQRRVNEQFF.

This clone showed up just once. V gene TRBV15 combines with J gene TRBJ1-5; 7 nucleotides align to TRBD1. The CDR3 has 17 amino acids. V shed 1 base, J shed 0 bases, and the junction held 6 bases outside the gene matches. Germline V gene lookup returns CDR1 LNHNV and CDR2 YYDKDF (reference sequence). CDR3: CATSRGQGGNSNQPQHF. The CDR3 region has the DNA TGTGCCACCAGCAGAGGCCAGGGGGGGAATAGCAATCAGCCCCAGCATTTT.

This clone was recorded a few times. The chain has TRBV30 and TRBJ2-1, with D maybe TRBD1 (6 bases). The CDR3 runs to 16 residues. Trimming took off 4 bases at V and 0 bases at J, with 16 bases between the two ends. Germline loops: CDR1 GTSNPN, CDR2 SVGIG (reference sequence). The CDR3 sequence is CAWTRGTLSSYNEQFF. The DNA for the CDR3 is TGTGCCTGGACAAGGGGGACGCTCAGCTCCTACAATGAGCAGTTCTTC.

The genes are TRBV18 and TRBJ2-6, with D hard to call. CDR1 is KGHSH, CDR2 LQKENI, per germline. The CDR3 sequence is 14 residues long. The ends were cut back, 6 bases at V and 0 bases at J, with 6 bases in the middle. In nucleotides, the CDR3 is TGTGCCAGCTCGTGGGACTCTGGGGCCAACGTCCTGACTTTC. It translates to CASSWDSGANVLTF.

The chain joins TRBV19 to TRBJ1-1; TRBD1 aligns across 7 bases. J gave up 8 bases and V 4 bases, and 13 bases lay outside the gene matches. This CDR3 is built from 15 residues. Looked up from germline, CDR1 is LNHDA and CDR2 is SQIVND (reference sequence). The CDR3 nucleotides read TGTGCCAGTAGTACCCCGTCGACAGGGACCCGAGAAGCTTTCTTT. The encoded protein is CASSTPSTGTREAFF.

The chain recombines TRBV27 with TRBJ2-5, with TRBD2 identical over 7 bases. V shed 5 bases and J 3 bases; nucleotides not matched to a gene: 9. The CDR3 sequence is 15 residues long. Looked up from germline, CDR1 is MNHEY and CDR2 is SMNVEV (reference sequence). CDR3 sequence (DNA): TGTGCCAGCAGTCCACTAGCGAGGAGGGAAGAGACCCAGTACTTC. This translates into CASSPLARREETQYF.

This clone was counted only a few times. V is TRBV6-6 and J is TRBJ1-5; a weak D match, TRBD1 (5 bases). V lost 5 bases and J 6 bases, leaving 11 bases between the germline ends. The CDR3 loop spans 13 amino acids. Germline CDR1 is MNHNY and CDR2 is SVGAGI (reference sequence). CDR3 DNA sequence: TGTGCCAGCAGTGCGGCAGGGACTCAGCCCCAGCATTTT. Translation: CASSAAGTQPQHF.

The chain combines TRBV6-1 with TRBJ2-1, with 7 nucleotides matching TRBD1. Germline V gene sequence: CDR1 MNHNS, CDR2 SASEGT. CDR3 length: 15 residues. Trimming cost V 4 bases and J 7 bases; bases outside gene matches: 10. The CDR3 sequence is CASSVDRDRPNEQFF. As DNA, the CDR3 is TGTGCCAGCAGTGTTGACAGGGATAGACCAAATGAGCAGTTCTTC.

This rearrangement joins TRBV28 to TRBJ1-1, with D tentatively TRBD1 (6 bases). The CDR3 runs 12 residues. Germline V lookup: CDR1 MDHEN, CDR2 SYDVKM. V lost 5 bases and J lost 5, with 9 bases in between. CDR3 coding DNA: TGTGCCAGCAGTGACAGGTGGACTGAAGCTTTCTTT. This codes for CASSDRWTEAFF. Supplemented by reference TRBV28 and TRBJ1-1, the full variable domain reads DVKVTQSSRYLVKRTGEKVFLECVQDMDHENMFWYRQDPGLGLRLIYFSYDVKMKEKGDIPEGYSVSREKKERFSLILESASTNQTSMYLCASSDRWTEAFFGQGTRLTVV.

The count of this clone is one. This chain links TRBV2 with TRBJ1-2; 7 positions agree with TRBD1. J lost 5 bases, V lost 7 bases, and 7 bases had no gene match. The CDR3 consists of 13 residues. Germline CDR1 SNHLY, CDR2 FYNNEI. As DNA, the CDR3 is TGTGCCAGCATCAAGGACAGGCAATATGGCTACACCTTC. Translating it yields CASIKDRQYGYTF.

This sequence joins TRBV30 and TRBJ2-3; the D is unclear. V was pared by 1 base and J by 1 base, with 6 bases between. Germline CDR1 is GTSNPN and CDR2 is SVGIG (reference sequence). The CDR3 spans 13 residues. The CDR3 protein is CAWSGARTDTQYF. CDR3 bases: TGTGCCTGGAGTGGAGCGCGCACAGATACGCAGTATTTT.